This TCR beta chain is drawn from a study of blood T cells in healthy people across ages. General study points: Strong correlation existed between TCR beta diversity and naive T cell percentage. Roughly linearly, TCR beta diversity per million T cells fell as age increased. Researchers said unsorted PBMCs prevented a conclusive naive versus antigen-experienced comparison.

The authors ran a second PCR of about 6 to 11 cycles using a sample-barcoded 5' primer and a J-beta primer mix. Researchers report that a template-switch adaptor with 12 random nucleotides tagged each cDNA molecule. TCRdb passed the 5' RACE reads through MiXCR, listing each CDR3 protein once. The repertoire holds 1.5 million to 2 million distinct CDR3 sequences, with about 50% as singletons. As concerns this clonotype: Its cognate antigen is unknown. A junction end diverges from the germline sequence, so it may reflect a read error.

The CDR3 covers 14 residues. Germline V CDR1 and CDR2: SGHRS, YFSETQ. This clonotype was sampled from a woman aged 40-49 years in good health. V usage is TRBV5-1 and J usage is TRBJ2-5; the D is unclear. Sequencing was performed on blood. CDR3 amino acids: CASSPPAYQETQNF. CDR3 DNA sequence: TGCGCCAGCAGCCCCCCGGCGTACCAAGAGACCCAGAACTTC.